This TCR beta chain came from a study of blood T cells in healthy people across ages. Donors ranged from roughly 6 to 90 years old and were healthy Caucasians in Russia. The total RNA that was extracted per sample amounted to at least 5.5 micrograms. The CDR3 covers 14 residues. Looked up from germline, CDR1 is SQVTM and CDR2 is ANQGSEA. V gave up 8 bases and J gave up 4 bases; unmatched junction bases: 12. With a J-beta primer mix and a sample-barcoded 5' primer, a second PCR ran about 6 to 11 cycles. Researchers report that each sample yielded at least 3 million CDR3-containing paired-end reads. TCRdb processed the 5' RACE reads anew with MiXCR; each CDR3 protein has one entry. The data show just over 800,000 distinct CDR3 sequences, around two thirds seen once.

The V and J genes are TRBV29-1 and TRBJ2-3, with TRBD1 matching 7 bases. The receptor was isolated from a man aged 25-40 years in good health. Material: blood. CDR3 sequence: CSLSKGARADTQYF. DNA of the CDR3: TGCAGCCTTTCGAAGGGGGCTCGGGCAGATACGCAGTATTTT.